This T cell receptor (beta chain) emerged from a study of blood T cells in healthy people across ages. CDR3 size: 14 residues. Germline CDR1 reads MGHDK; CDR2 reads SYGVNS. Donors were systemically healthy Caucasian individuals from Russia aged roughly 6 to 95 years. The authors ran a second PCR of about 6 to 11 cycles using a sample-barcoded 5' primer and a J-beta primer mix. TCRdb ran MiXCR on the 5' RACE reads and lists one entry per CDR3 protein. The table has some 700,000 distinct CDR3 sequences, roughly two fifths seen once. This clonotype was counted between two and nine times. No antigen is known for it. Study-wide results and limits: There were more naive CD4+ cells and higher diversity in long-lived donors than in aged donors. Expanded clonotype shifts may have been confounded, as the donors had an unknown CMV status.

Sequencing was done on a sample of blood. This TCR was recovered from a woman in her sixties or seventies in good health. This rearrangement joins TRBV25-1 to TRBJ2-5; D remains ambiguous. TRBJ2-7 matches the DNA end more closely, so the J call is doubtful. Written as DNA, the CDR3 is TGTGCCAGCAGCCGCTCTGGGTCCCCCTACGAGCAGTACTTC. As protein: CASSRSGSPYEQYF.